This T cell receptor beta chain was identified during a study of T cells in localized non-small cell lung cancer. Measured with immunoSEQ multiplex PCR; TCRdb has only the in-frame clones, and not every one. The data hold tens of thousands of clones, with more than 65% observed a single time. This clonotype was sampled from a man between 40 and 69 years old with stage II lung adenocarcinoma. Sequencing was performed on PBMCs, taken before any cancer treatment.

The CDR3 DNA sequence: TGTGCCAGCAGCTCCAGACAGGGTGCCTACGAGCAGTACTTC. It encodes CASSSRQGAYEQYF. The V and J genes are TRBV11-3 and TRBJ2-7; TRBD1 matches 7 bases. The CDR3 extends over 14 amino acids. CDR1 SGHNT and CDR2 YENEEA come from the germline V gene. The ends lost 4 bases at V and 2 bases at J; junction bases unmatched: 5. Variable domain in full (rest from reference TRBV11-3 and TRBJ2-7): EAGVVQSPRYKIIEKKQPVAFWCNPISGHNTLYWYLQNLGQGPELLIRYENEEAVDDSQLPKDRFSAERLKGVDSTLKIQPAELGDSAVYLCASSSRQGAYEQYFGPGTRLTVT.